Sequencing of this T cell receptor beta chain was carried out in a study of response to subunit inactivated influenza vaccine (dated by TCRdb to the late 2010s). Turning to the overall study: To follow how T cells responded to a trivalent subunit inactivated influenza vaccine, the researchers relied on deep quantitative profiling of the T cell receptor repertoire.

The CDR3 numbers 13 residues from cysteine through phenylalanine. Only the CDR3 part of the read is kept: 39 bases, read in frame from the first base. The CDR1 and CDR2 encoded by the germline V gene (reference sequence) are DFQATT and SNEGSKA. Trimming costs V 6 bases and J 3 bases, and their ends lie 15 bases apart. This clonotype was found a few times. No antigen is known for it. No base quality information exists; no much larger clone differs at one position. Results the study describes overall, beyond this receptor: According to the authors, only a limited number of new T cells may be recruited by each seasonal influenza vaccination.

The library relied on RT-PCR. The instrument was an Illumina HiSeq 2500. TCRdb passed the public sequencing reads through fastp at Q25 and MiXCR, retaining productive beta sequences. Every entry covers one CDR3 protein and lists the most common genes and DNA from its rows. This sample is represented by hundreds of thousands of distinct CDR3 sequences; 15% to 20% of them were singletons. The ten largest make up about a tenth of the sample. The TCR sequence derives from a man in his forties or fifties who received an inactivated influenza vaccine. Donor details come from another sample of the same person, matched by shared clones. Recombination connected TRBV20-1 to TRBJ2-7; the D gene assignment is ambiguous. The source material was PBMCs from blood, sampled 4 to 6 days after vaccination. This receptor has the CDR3 CSAPVPPGYEQYF. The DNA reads TGCAGTGCCCCCGTCCCACCAGGCTACGAGCAGTACTTC.